What follows are 17 T cell receptor beta chains derived from one specimen sequenced in a study of blood T cell repertoires in COVID-19. TCRdb keeps only in-frame clones here, not all; method: immunoSEQ multiplex PCR. The sample contains fewer than 250,000 clones, roughly 91% of which appear only once. The material sequenced was peripheral blood. All receptors derive from a human donor in a cohort sampled during active COVID-19.

The rearrangement uses TRBV18 and TRBJ2-7, with D maybe TRBD2 (6 bases). Deletions cut 2 bases from V and 2 bases from J, with 10 bases between. Germline V gene data show CDR1 as KGHSH and CDR2 as LQKENI. The CDR3 loop spans 14 amino acids. The CDR3 DNA reads as TGTGCCAGCTCACCATCCGGGGGTCCCTACGAGCAGTACTTC. The encoded protein is CASSPSGGPYEQYF.

The rearrangement joins TRBV5-1 to TRBJ1-3; 8 nucleotides line up with TRBD1. Losses at the gene ends were 3 bases for V and 0 bases for J; bases not matched to a gene: 8. Germline V CDR1 and CDR2: SGHRS, YFSETQ. This CDR3 comprises 17 residues. CDR3 DNA: TGCGCCAGCAGCTCGCAGGCAGGGGGCTCCTCTGGAAACACCATATATTTT. This codes for CASSSQAGGSSGNTIYF.

The gene calls are TRBV7-2 and TRBJ2-7; TRBD1 matches 7 bases. V trimming: 3 bases; J trimming: 3 bases; junction bases outside the gene matches: 2. This CDR3 is built from 13 residues. Germline V gene lookup returns CDR1 SGHTA and CDR2 FQGNSA. CDR3 protein: CASSFTGDYEQYF. The CDR3 region has the DNA TGTGCCAGCAGCTTTACAGGGGACTACGAGCAGTACTTC.

This chain uses TRBV28 with TRBJ1-1, with 8 bases matching TRBD1. V gave up 5 bases and J gave up 7 bases; unmatched junction bases: 12. The germline CDR1 and CDR2 sequences are MDHEN and SYDVKM. The CDR3 sequence is 15 residues long. The CDR3 region is CASSGTGTGKNEAFF. DNA of the CDR3: TGTGCCAGCAGTGGGACCGGGACAGGAAAAAATGAAGCTTTCTTT.

The genes are TRBV28 and TRBJ1-1, with 9 bases fitting TRBD1. Germline V CDR1 and CDR2: MDHEN, SYDVKM. The CDR3 has 16 residues. V was pared by 5 bases and J by 1 base, with 8 bases of the junction left unmatched. The DNA of the CDR3 is TGTGCCAGCAGTCTACCCCCGGGACAGGGGAACACTGAAGCTTTCTTT. Its translation: CASSLPPGQGNTEAFF.

The rearrangement uses TRBV7-9 and TRBJ2-7, with D unclear. This CDR3 contains 11 residues. V lost 3 bases, J lost 5 bases, and 5 bases lay in between. Germline V CDR1 and CDR2: SEHNR, FQNEAQ (reference sequence). CDR3: CASSLANEQYF. As DNA, the CDR3 is TGTGCCAGCAGCTTGGCCAACGAGCAGTACTTC.

The chain recombines TRBV4-3 with TRBJ1-5; D may be TRBD1 (5 bases). CDR1 is LGHNA and CDR2 is YSLEER in the germline V gene. CDR3 length: 14 residues. The germline V and J ends were trimmed by 1 base and 2 bases, with 6 bases remaining between them. The CDR3 reads CASSQGRGNQPQHF. CDR3 nucleotides: TGCGCCAGCAGCCAAGGCAGGGGCAATCAGCCCCAGCATTTT.

The rearrangement links TRBV5-1 to TRBJ2-7, with D perhaps TRBD1 (5 bases). The V gene's germline CDR1 is SGHRS and CDR2 YFSETQ. The CDR3 is made up of 14 amino acids. Trimming took off 2 bases at V and 7 bases at J, with 16 bases between the two ends. The CDR3 here is CASSLTTGTREQYF. In DNA, the CDR3 is TGCGCCAGCAGCTTAACTACAGGCACCAGGGAGCAGTACTTC. The variable domain in full, completed from reference TRBV5-1 and TRBJ2-7, reads KAGVTQTPRYLIKTRGQQVTLSCSPISGHRSVSWYQQTPGQGLQFLFEYFSETQRNKGNFPGRFSGRQFSNSRSEMNVSTLELGDSALYLCASSLTTGTREQYFGPGTRLTVT.

This chain connects TRBV29-1 to TRBJ2-7; 9 nucleotides match TRBD1. The CDR3 contains 13 residues. The germline CDR1 and CDR2 sequences are SQVTM and ANQGSEA. V trimming: 7 bases; J trimming: 6 bases; junction bases outside the gene matches: 10. The CDR3 nucleotides are TGCAGCGCCTCCGGGACAGGGTCTTCCGAGCAGTACTTC. Protein sequence: CSASGTGSSEQYF.

The rearrangement links TRBV5-1 to TRBJ1-1; no reliable D call. The CDR3 sequence is 13 residues long. Germline V gene sequence: CDR1 SGHRS, CDR2 YFSETQ. The V end was cut by 0 bases, the J end by 4 bases, with 7 bases between. CDR3 loop: CASSLGAVTEAFF. The CDR3 nucleotides read TGCGCCAGCAGCTTGGGGGCAGTCACTGAAGCTTTCTTT.

This chain links TRBV6-6 with TRBJ1-1; tentative D call: TRBD1 (6 bases). The CDR3 length is 16 residues. Germline V CDR1 and CDR2: MNHNY, SVGAGI (reference sequence). Between the trimmed V and J ends, which lost 6 bases and 1 base, there was a span of 18 bases. The CDR3 DNA sequence: TGTGCCAGCAGCACCGATTCGGCAGGGGCGAACACTGAAGCTTTCTTT. Its protein is CASSTDSAGANTEAFF.

J is TRBJ1-2 and V is TRBV19; D is perhaps TRBD1 (6 bases). The V end lost 10 bases, the J end lost 4 bases, and 19 bases lay between the germline ends. The CDR3 spans 14 residues. Germline V gene data show CDR1 as LNHDA and CDR2 as SQIVND (reference sequence). CDR3 sequence reads: CATYSNTGLYGYTF. The DNA for the CDR3 is TGTGCCACCTACAGTAATACAGGGCTCTATGGCTACACCTTC. The variable domain in full, with the rest retrieved from reference TRBV19 and TRBJ1-2, is DGGITQSPKYLFRKEGQNVTLSCEQNLNHDAMYWYRQDPGQGLRLIYYSQIVNDFQKGDIAEGYSVSREKKESFPLTVTSAQKNPTAFYLCATYSNTGLYGYTFGSGTRLTVV.

In DNA, the CDR3 is TGTGCCAGCACCCGAGACGGGACAAAAGCTTTCTTT. Its translation: CASTRDGTKAFF. The chain combines TRBV28 with TRBJ1-1; TRBD1 might be the D (6 bases). The germline V gene has CDR1 MDHEN and CDR2 SYDVKM. This CDR3 is built from 12 residues. The germline V and J ends were trimmed by 7 bases and 9 bases, with 15 bases remaining between them.

The chain recombines TRBV27 with TRBJ1-3; D ambiguous. The V gene lost 3 bases and the J gene lost 2 bases, with 8 bases spanning the gap. Per germline, CDR1 MNHEY and CDR2 SMNVEV (reference sequence). CDR3 length: 14 amino acids. The CDR3 bases are TGTGCCAGCAGTTTGTCGGGGACTGGAAACACCATATATTTT. Translating it yields CASSLSGTGNTIYF.

This sequence joins TRBV5-4 and TRBJ1-1; D remains ambiguous. The CDR3 totals 16 residues. Germline CDR1 reads SGHNT; CDR2 reads YYREEE (reference sequence). Trimming removed 0 bases from V and 0 bases from J, with 12 bases in between. CDR3 sequence: CASSLGWGAMNTEAFF. The CDR3 DNA follows: TGTGCCAGCAGCTTGGGTTGGGGAGCCATGAACACTGAAGCTTTCTTT.

The chain has TRBV7-2 and TRBJ2-1; 11 nucleotides match TRBD2. The junction had 5 bases not matched to a gene; V was cut back by 0 bases and J by 10 bases. Germline CDR1 and CDR2: SGHTA and FQGNSA. The CDR3 contains 15 residues. CDR3 sequence (DNA): TGTGCCAGCAGCTTAGCCCGACTAGCGGGGCCAGAGCAGTTCTTC. It specifies CASSLARLAGPEQFF.

This chain links TRBV30 with TRBJ2-7; TRBD1 is a possible D gene (6 bases). Germline lookup yields CDR1 GTSNPN and CDR2 SVGIG (reference sequence). Trimming cost V 1 base and J 3 bases, with 16 bases left between them. The CDR3 runs to 15 residues. This CDR3 is CAWSGTGTAGYEQYF. Written as DNA, the CDR3 is TGTGCCTGGAGTGGTACAGGGACGGCGGGCTACGAGCAGTACTTC. Supplemented by reference TRBV30 and TRBJ2-7, the full variable domain reads SQTIHQWPATLVQPVGSPLSLECTVEGTSNPNLYWYRQAAGRGLQLLFYSVGIGQISSEVPQNLSASRPQDRQFILSSKKLLLSDSGFYLCAWSGTGTAGYEQYFGPGTRLTVT.